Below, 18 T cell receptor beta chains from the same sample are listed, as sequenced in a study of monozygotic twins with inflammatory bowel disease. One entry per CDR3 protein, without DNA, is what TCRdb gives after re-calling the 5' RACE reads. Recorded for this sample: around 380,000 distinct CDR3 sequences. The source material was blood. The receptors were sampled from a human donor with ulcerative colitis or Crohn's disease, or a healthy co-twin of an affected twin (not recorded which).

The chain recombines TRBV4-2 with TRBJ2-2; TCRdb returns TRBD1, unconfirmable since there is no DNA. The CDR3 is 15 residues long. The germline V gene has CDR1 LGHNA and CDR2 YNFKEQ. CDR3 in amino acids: CASSQEEKGGRRLFF.

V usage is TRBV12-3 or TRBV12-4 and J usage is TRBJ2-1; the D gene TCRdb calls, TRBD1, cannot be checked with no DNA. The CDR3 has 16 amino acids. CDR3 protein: CASSPADRGIYNEQFF.

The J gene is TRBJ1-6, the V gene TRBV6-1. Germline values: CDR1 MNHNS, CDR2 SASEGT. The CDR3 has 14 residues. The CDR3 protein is CASGASSWNSPLHF.

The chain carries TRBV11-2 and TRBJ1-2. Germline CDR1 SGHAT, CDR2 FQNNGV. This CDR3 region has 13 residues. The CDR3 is CASSLDFRYGYTF. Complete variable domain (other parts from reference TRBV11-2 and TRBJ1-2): EAGVAQSPRYKIIEKRQSVAFWCNPISGHATLYWYQQILGQGPKLLIQFQNNGVVDDSQLPKDRFSAERLKGVDSTLKIQPAKLEDSAVYLCASSLDFRYGYTFGSGTRLTVV.

CDR3 loop: CSASRLAGFSSYNEQFF. The chain carries TRBV20-1 and TRBJ2-1; TCRdb's assignment of TRBD2 cannot be checked, as there is no DNA. The CDR3 runs to 17 residues. Germline V CDR1 and CDR2: DFQATT, SNEGSKA (reference sequence).

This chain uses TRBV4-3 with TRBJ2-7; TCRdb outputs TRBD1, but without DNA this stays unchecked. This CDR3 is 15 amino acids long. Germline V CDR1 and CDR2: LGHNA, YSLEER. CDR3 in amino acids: CASSQDRGQFYEQYF.

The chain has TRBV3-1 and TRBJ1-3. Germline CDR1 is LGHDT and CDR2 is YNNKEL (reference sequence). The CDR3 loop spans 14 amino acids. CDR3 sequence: CASRFGGTGNTIYF.

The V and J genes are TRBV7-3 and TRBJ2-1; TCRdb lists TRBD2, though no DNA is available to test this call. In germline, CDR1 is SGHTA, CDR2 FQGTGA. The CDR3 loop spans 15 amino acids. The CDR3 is CASSLQAGGSNEQFF.

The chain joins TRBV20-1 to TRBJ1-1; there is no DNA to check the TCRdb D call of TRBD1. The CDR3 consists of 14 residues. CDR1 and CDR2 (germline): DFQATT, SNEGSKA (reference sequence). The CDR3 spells CSARVGRGFTEAFF.

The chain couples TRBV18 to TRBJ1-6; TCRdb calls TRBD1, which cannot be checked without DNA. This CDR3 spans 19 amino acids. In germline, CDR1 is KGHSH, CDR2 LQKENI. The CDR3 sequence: CASSSRQPDRAPLNSPLHF.

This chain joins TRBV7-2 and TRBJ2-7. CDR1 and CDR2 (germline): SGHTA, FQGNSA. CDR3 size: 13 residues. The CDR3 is CASSPQEGYEQYF.

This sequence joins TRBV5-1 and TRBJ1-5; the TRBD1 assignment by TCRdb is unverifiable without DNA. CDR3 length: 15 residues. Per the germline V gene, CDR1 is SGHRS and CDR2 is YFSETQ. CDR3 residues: CASSLTTGGVQPQHF.

CDR3 residues: CASSLIRAAGQETQYF. The V call is TRBV11-2, the J call TRBJ2-5; lacking DNA, the TRBD2 call made by TCRdb goes unchecked. Germline V gene sequence: CDR1 SGHAT, CDR2 FQNNGV. This CDR3 contains 16 residues.

The CDR3 is CASSLELGTVQSYNEQFF. V is TRBV12-3 or TRBV12-4 and J is TRBJ2-1; TCRdb names TRBD1, which stays unverified in the absence of DNA. CDR3 length: 18 residues.

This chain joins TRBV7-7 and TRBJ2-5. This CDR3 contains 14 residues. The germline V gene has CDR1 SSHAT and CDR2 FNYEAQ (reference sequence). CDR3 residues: CASSLGVSTETQYF.

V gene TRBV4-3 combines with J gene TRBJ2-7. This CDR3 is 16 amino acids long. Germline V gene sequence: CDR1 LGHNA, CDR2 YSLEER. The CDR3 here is CASSQDGSAGPYEQYF.

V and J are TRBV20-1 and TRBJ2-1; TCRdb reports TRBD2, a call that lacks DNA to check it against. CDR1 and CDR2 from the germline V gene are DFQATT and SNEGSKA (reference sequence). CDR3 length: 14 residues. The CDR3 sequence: CSAILARRNNEQFF.

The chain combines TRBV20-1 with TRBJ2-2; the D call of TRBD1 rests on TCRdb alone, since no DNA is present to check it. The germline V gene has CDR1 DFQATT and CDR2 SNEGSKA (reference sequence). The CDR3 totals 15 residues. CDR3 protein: CSAPLRDRGTGELFF.